This T cell receptor beta chain originates from a study of T cells in tuberculosis. For the study at large: Samples predate treatment or fall within its first 7 days.

The CDR3 runs to 16 residues. Germline V lookup: CDR1 SGHDT, CDR2 YYEEEE. V gave up 6 bases and J gave up 8 bases; unmatched junction bases: 15. Measured with immunoSEQ multiplex PCR; TCRdb has only the in-frame clones, and not every one. The sample has 30,000 to 35,000 clones; about 92% are singletons. Specified time point: new active TB diagnosis, blood taken before or within 7 days of starting treatment. Each donor contributed 85,000 to 100,000 T cells on average, unsorted. This rearrangement joins TRBV5-6 to TRBJ1-4; 8 nucleotides align to TRBD1. This receptor was obtained from an adult with tuberculosis. Some clones in this sample may be carry-over from other donors' samples. The material was PBMCs, obtained at tuberculosis diagnosis. The CDR3 sequence: CASTILGGQGWEKLFF. The CDR3 DNA sequence: TGTGCCAGCACCATCTTGGGAGGACAGGGATGGGAAAAACTGTTTTTT.